This is a list of T cell receptor beta chains from one sample in a study of cytomegalovirus exposure and HLA in healthy donors. Produced via immunoSEQ multiplex PCR; TCRdb's table is partial and in-frame only. The repertoire holds 200,000 to 250,000 clones, with 82% as singletons. The specimen sequenced was PBMCs. These receptor sequences come from a woman in her thirties or forties in good health and CMV-seropositive. CDR3s include the opening cysteine and the closing phenylalanine or tryptophan. Fields, in order: clone size, CDR3 length, J gene, V gene, D gene, CDR3 DNA, CDR3 protein. A D gene is named only where the DNA matches it firmly. Size is omitted from some rows. Given values are once, few, many or a class for expanded clones.

once 15 TRBJ2-5 TRBV5-1 TRBD1 TGCGCCAGCAGCTTACAGGGGGCCTTAGGAGAGACCCAGTACTTC CASSLQGALGETQYF
once 14 TRBJ2-7 TRBV27 - TGTGCCAGCAGTTCGCCCGGGGACTCCTACGAGCAGTACTTC CASSSPGDSYEQYF
- 13 TRBJ1-2 TRBV29-1 - TGCAGCGTCCGTGGGGGGGGCGGCTATGGCTACACCTTC CSVRGGGGYGYTF
- 16 TRBJ2-7 TRBV6-5 - TGTGCCAGCAGTTATTCCGGACTGTTCCTCTCCTACGAGCAGTACTTC CASSYSGLFLSYEQYF
- 15 TRBJ2-5 TRBV27 TRBD1 TGTGCCAGCAGGGGGACAGGGATAGGGCAAGAGACCCAGTACTTC CASRGTGIGQETQYF
- 17 TRBJ2-6 TRBV5-1 TRBD2 TGCGCCAGCAGCTTTAGCGGGAGCCCCCCTGGGGCCAACGTCCTGACTTTC CASSFSGSPPGANVLTF
- 14 TRBJ1-4 TRBV7-2 - TGTGCCAGCAGCTTACAGGGTTTTAATGAAAAACTGTTTTTT CASSLQGFNEKLFF
- 18 TRBJ2-1 TRBV7-9 TRBD2 TGTTCCAGCAGCTCCTTGGGACTAGCGGGGGGACCGAACAATGAGCAGTTCTTC CSSSSLGLAGGPNNEQFF
- 18 TRBJ1-5 TRBV28 TRBD1 TGTGCCAGCAGTGTACAGGGGGCGAGTCTAATCGGCAATCAGCCCCAGCATTTT CASSVQGASLIGNQPQHF
few 12 TRBJ2-1 TRBV30 - TGTGCCTGGAGTCGCTCTAGCAATGAGCAGTTCTTC CAWSRSSNEQFF
once 15 TRBJ2-7 TRBV28 - TGTGCCAGCAGTCCAATGTCTCCCAGCTCCTACGAGCAGTACTTC CASSPMSPSSYEQYF
- 13 TRBJ1-1 TRBV7-3 - TGTGCCAGCAGGTCTAGGACAGATGAAGAAGCTTTCTTT CASRSRTDEEAFF
few 10 TRBJ2-7 TRBV6-1 - TGTGCCAGCAACGCCTACGAGCAGTACTTC CASNAYEQYF
once 13 TRBJ2-3 TRBV2 - TGTGCCAGCAGTGAAGGAGCAGGGGATACGCAGTATTTT CASSEGAGDTQYF
- 14 TRBJ1-4 TRBV7-8 TRBD1 TGTGCCAGCAGCTTAACGGACAGGTTTGCAAAACTGTTTTTT CASSLTDRFAKLFF
- 13 TRBJ2-7 TRBV28 - TGTGCCAGCACCAGCGGTCCCCCCTACGAGCAGTACTTC CASTSGPPYEQYF
- 17 TRBJ2-7 TRBV4-1 - TGCGCCAGCAGCCAAGATCTTCCGGCAGGGGTCTCCTACGAGCAGTACTTC CASSQDLPAGVSYEQYF
- 15 TRBJ2-5 TRBV6-5 - TGTGCCAGCAGTATCACCAGGGGTTGGGGAGAGACCCAGTACTTC CASSITRGWGETQYF
once 15 TRBJ2-5 TRBV7-8 - TGTGCCAGCAGCTTAGCGTGGACAGTAAAAGAGACCCAGTACTTC CASSLAWTVKETQYF
- 16 TRBJ2-1 TRBV4-3 TRBD2 TGCGCCAGCAGCCAACTTAGCGGGAGCTCCTACAATGAGCAGTTCTTC CASSQLSGSSYNEQFF
- 13 TRBJ2-7 TRBV30 TRBD1 TGTGCCTGGGTCGGGACAGGGTCCTACGAGCAGTACTTC CAWVGTGSYEQYF
- 13 TRBJ2-7 TRBV15 - TGTGCCACCAGCTTGGGGGGCTCCTACGAGCAGTACTTC CATSLGGSYEQYF
- 15 TRBJ1-6 TRBV9 TRBD1 TGTGCCAGCAGTTCGACAGGGTCCCCGAATTCACCCCTCCACTTT CASSSTGSPNSPLHF
- 16 TRBJ2-2 TRBV4-3 - TGCGCCAGCAGCTCCCTCGGAGGGGCAGGCACCGGGGAGCTGTTTTTT CASSSLGGAGTGELFF
- 14 TRBJ1-1 TRBV5-4 - TGTGCCAGCAGCGATTCTTGGGGGGACACTGAAGCTTTCTTT CASSDSWGDTEAFF
- 12 TRBJ2-2 TRBV28 - TGTGCCAGCAGTTCCAGCACCGGGGAGCTGTTTTTT CASSSSTGELFF
- 15 TRBJ2-1 TRBV14 TRBD1 TGTGCCAGCAGCCAAGTTTACAGGGGGAAGAATGAGCAGTTCTTC CASSQVYRGKNEQFF
- 13 TRBJ1-5 TRBV6-6 - TGTGCCAGCAGTTACACAGGGAGTCAGCCCCAGCATTTT CASSYTGSQPQHF
- 16 TRBJ1-6 TRBV9 - TGTGCCAGCAGCGTCCCATTTTGGGCCGATAATTCACCCCTCCACTTT CASSVPFWADNSPLHF
few 14 TRBJ2-2 TRBV30 TRBD2 TGTGCCTGGAGACCGAGACTAGCTTCCGGGGAGCTGTTTTTT CAWRPRLASGELFF
once 13 TRBJ2-7 TRBV14 TRBD2 TGTGCCAGCAGCCAAGATCAGCGGGGCGAGCAGTACTTC CASSQDQRGEQYF
- 15 TRBJ2-5 TRBV6-1 - TGTGCCAGCAGGGAGAACAGGGCTTTTGGGGAGACCCAGTACTTC CASRENRAFGETQYF
- 16 TRBJ2-4 TRBV16 - TGTGCCAGCAGCCAATCTTCCGGGTTCGACAAAAACATTCAGTACTTC CASSQSSGFDKNIQYF
- 14 TRBJ1-5 TRBV30 - TGTGCCTGGAGTGGCCCGACTCTCGATCAGCCCCAGCATTTT CAWSGPTLDQPQHF
- 16 TRBJ2-2 TRBV19 TRBD2 TGTGCCAGTACGGGACTAGCGGAGCTCTACACCGGGGAGCTGTTTTTT CASTGLAELYTGELFF
few 16 TRBJ1-2 TRBV19 TRBD1 TGTGCCAGTAGTACGCGGACAGGGGGCGTTGACTATGGCTACACCTTC CASSTRTGGVDYGYTF
- 15 TRBJ1-3 TRBV10-2 - TGCGCCAGCAGTCTCATGGGCAGCTCTGGAAACACCATATATTTT CASSLMGSSGNTIYF
- 15 TRBJ2-3 TRBV30 TRBD1 TGTGCCTGGAGTCAGACAGGGTATAGGGCAGATACGCAGTATTTT CAWSQTGYRADTQYF
- 14 TRBJ2-7 TRBV9 TRBD1 TGTGCCAGCAGCGCCAGGGACAGGGTAAACGAGCAGTACTTC CASSARDRVNEQYF
- 17 TRBJ2-3 TRBV5-1 TRBD2 TGCGCCAGCAGCCCCGGGACTAGCGGGTCGAGCACAGATACGCAGTATTTT CASSPGTSGSSTDTQYF
- 13 TRBJ1-1 TRBV7-2 - TGTGCCAGCAGGCCAGGGAACCGAGATAAAGCTTTCTTT CASRPGNRDKAFF
- 15 TRBJ2-7 TRBV7-9 TRBD1 TGTTCCAGCAGCTTGGGACAGGACAATTCCTACGAGCAGTACTTC CSSSLGQDNSYEQYF
- 13 TRBJ1-1 TRBV29-1 - TGCAGCGTTGACAGGGTTGGCGGCACTGAAGCTTTCTTT CSVDRVGGTEAFF
- 15 TRBJ1-4 TRBV30 - TGTGCCTGGAGAGCTGGGACACTAACTAATGAAAAACTGTTTTTT CAWRAGTLTNEKLFF
- 13 TRBJ2-7 TRBV2 - TGTGCCAGCAGTGTCATTGAGCCCTACGAGCAGTACTTC CASSVIEPYEQYF
- 16 TRBJ2-1 TRBV7-9 - TGTTCCAGCAGCTCGCAGCGGGTCGTCTCCTACAATGAGCAGTTCTTC CSSSSQRVVSYNEQFF
- 16 TRBJ1-6 TRBV5-4 TRBD1 TGTGCCAGCAGCTTGGCTGGGACAGGGGGCCCCCGGTCCCTCCACTTT CASSLAGTGGPRSLHF
- 16 TRBJ1-2 TRBV9 TRBD1 TGTGCCAGCAGCGTAACAGGGACGACAGGGGCCTATGGCTACACCTTC CASSVTGTTGAYGYTF
- 15 TRBJ1-2 TRBV5-6 - TGTGCCAGCAGCTTGGAGCAGCGTATTAACTATGGCTACACCTTC CASSLEQRINYGYTF
- 16 TRBJ2-1 TRBV9 TRBD2 TGTGCCAGCAGCGGGAGACTAGCGGGAGAAGGTAATGAGCAGTTCTTC CASSGRLAGEGNEQFF
- 16 TRBJ1-2 TRBV27 - TGTGCCAGCAGCCCCAAACAGGGATACGCTAACTATGGCTACACCTTC CASSPKQGYANYGYTF
- 14 TRBJ1-1 TRBV6-5 - TGTGCCAGCAGTTACCGGGGGGCTCGGACTGAAGCTTTCTTT CASSYRGARTEAFF
- 14 TRBJ2-1 TRBV7-9 - TGTGCCAGCAGCCCCGACAGGACCTACAATGAGCAGTTCTTC CASSPDRTYNEQFF
few 15 TRBJ2-1 TRBV7-3 TRBD2 TGTGCCAGCAGCTCCAGCGGGGGGGCCTACAATGAGCAGTTCTTC CASSSSGGAYNEQFF
- 12 TRBJ1-2 TRBV4-1 - TGCGCCAGCAGCCAAGATTCCGATGGCTACACCTTC CASSQDSDGYTF
- 13 TRBJ2-5 TRBV6-1 - TGTGCCAGCAGTGTGGACTCGTTTGGGACCCAGTACTTC CASSVDSFGTQYF
- 16 TRBJ2-1 TRBV27 - TGTGCCAGCACTCCTGGCATGACAGGCGCCTACAATGAGCAGTTCTTC CASTPGMTGAYNEQFF
- 15 TRBJ1-2 TRBV30 TRBD1 TGTGCCTGGACCGGGACAGGGGAGTTCGGCTATGGCTACACCTTC CAWTGTGEFGYGYTF
- 18 TRBJ2-7 TRBV2 - TGTGCCAGCAGTGAAGCCTTAATATATCAGGGACTCTTTTACGAGCAGTACTTC CASSEALIYQGLFYEQYF
- 13 TRBJ2-7 TRBV19 - TGTGCCAGTTCGAACGGGGTTACCTACGAGCAGTACTTC CASSNGVTYEQYF